Reported below is one TCR beta chain. What this receptor recognizes is not known. Base qualities are not at hand, and no much larger clone is one base apart. The collaborating institutions used their own protocols to collect whole blood in K2EDTA tubes. Collaborator samples were shipped for TCRbeta analysis as frozen whole blood, isolated PBMCs, or DNA extracted from either sample type. The entry originates in a study of blood T cell repertoires in COVID-19 (dated by TCRdb to between 2020 and 2021). About the full investigation: Collaborator samples came from the United States, Italy and Spain and covered acute and convalescent phases of COVID-19. The samples were drawn from the first 160 participants of the ongoing ImmuneRACE study and from 950 to 1,500 subjects provided by 6 global collaborators. The material from the prospective study consisted of cDNA or gDNA derived from T cells, B-cell-depleted T cells, or PBMCs. Nearly every sample came with metadata listing a de-identified subject ID, COVID-19 status, age in years and sex. Where available, HLA class I and class II types were taken from metadata supplied by the sample provider and were not determined by assay-based typing. Subjects who had been exposed to COVID-19, were actively infected with it, or had recovered from it provided the deeply sampled blood TCRbeta repertoires that made up the dataset. The repertoires were released in a freely available public database intended as a resource for research on the immune response to SARS-CoV-2.

The full study reports these points: How much clinical and demographic metadata was included differed by source and by participant, and the metadata was provided uncurated.

A distance of 18 bases separates the germline ends of V and J, which lose 7 bases and 3 bases respectively. CDR1 and CDR2 are read off the germline V gene as SQVTM and ANQGSEA. The CDR3 has 14 amino acids, counting the end cysteine and phenylalanine. Kept here is only the CDR3 DNA, which spans 42 bases and is read in frame from base 1. The immunoSEQ Assay, a bias-controlled multiplex PCR, was used to amplify TCRbeta CDR3 regions from genomic DNA. In the original analysis: Nucleated cell counts per sample were estimated from amplification of reference gene primers within the assay. To quantify the absolute abundance of each unique TCRbeta CDR3 rearrangement, sequence reads were collapsed and filtered. Productive Simpson clonality was computed per sample as the square root of Simpson's diversity index over productive rearrangements. This is the immuneACCESS table as TCRdb keeps it, with only in-frame sequences that have V and J called. A part of the clones is gone; compared with another copy, unresolved V genes explain less than half, and the rest is unexplained. From that table come the V and J calls and clone size; the DNA was used to work out D and trimming. In all, the sample holds tens of thousands of clones, and more than 75% of those were seen once. The ten biggest clones cover around 1.3% of the sample.

This clonotype was obtained from a woman aged 80 or over with acute or convalescent COVID-19. The sequenced sample consisted of peripheral blood. The V and J segments used are TRBV29-1 and TRBJ1-1; the D gene is perhaps TRBD1, on 5 matching bases. The CDR3 region: CSAPGWGRDTEAFF. The nucleotide sequence is TGCAGCGCCCCCGGATGGGGGAGGGACACTGAAGCTTTCTTT.